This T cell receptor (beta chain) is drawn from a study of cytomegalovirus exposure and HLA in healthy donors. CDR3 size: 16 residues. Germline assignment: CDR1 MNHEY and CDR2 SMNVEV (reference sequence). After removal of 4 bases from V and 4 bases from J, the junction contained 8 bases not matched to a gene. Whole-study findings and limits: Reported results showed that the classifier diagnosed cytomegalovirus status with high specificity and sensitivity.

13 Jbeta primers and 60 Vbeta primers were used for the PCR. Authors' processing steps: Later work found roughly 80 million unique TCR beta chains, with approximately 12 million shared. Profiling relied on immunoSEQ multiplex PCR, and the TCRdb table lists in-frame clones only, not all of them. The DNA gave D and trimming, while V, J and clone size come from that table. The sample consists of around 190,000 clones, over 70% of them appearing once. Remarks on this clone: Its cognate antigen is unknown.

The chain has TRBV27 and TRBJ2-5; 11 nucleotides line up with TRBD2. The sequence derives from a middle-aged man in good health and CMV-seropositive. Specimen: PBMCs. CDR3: CASSSTSGSWGETQYF. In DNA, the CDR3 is TGTGCCAGCAGTTCAACTAGCGGGAGTTGGGGAGAGACCCAGTACTTC.